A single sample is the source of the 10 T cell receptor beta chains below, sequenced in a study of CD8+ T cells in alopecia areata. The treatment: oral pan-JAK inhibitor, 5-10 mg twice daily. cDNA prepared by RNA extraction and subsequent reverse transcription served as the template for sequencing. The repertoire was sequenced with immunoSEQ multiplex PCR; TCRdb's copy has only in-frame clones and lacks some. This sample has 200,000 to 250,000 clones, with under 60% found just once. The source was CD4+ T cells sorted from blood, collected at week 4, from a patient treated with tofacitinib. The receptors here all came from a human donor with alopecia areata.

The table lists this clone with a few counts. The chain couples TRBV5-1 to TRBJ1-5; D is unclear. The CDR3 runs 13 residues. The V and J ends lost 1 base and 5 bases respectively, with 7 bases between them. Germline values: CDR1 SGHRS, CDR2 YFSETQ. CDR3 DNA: TGCGCCAGCAGCTTGTCGGTGGATCAGCCCCAGCATTTT. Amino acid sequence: CASSLSVDQPQHF.

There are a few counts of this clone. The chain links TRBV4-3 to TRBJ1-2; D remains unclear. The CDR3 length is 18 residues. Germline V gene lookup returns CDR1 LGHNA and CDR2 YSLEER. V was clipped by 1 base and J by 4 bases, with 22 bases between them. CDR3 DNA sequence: TGCGCCAGCAGCCAAGTGGTCTCATCCGGCAGCAACTCCTATGGCTACACCTTC. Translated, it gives CASSQVVSSGSNSYGYTF.

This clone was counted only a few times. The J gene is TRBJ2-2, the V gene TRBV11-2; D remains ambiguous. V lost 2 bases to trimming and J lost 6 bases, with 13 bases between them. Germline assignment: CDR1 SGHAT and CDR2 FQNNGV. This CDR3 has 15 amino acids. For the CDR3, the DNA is TGTGCCAGCAGCTTAACGATTAGGAAGGCCGGGGAGCTGTTTTTT. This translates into CASSLTIRKAGELFF.

This CDR3 reads CASSLGSQSSYEQYF. As DNA, the CDR3 is TGTGCCAGCAGCTTGGGGAGCCAAAGCTCCTACGAGCAGTACTTC. The V call is TRBV9, the J call TRBJ2-7, with TRBD2 as a possible D gene (5 bases). Trimming shortened V by 4 bases and J by 0 bases, and 14 bases separated the two germline ends. In germline, CDR1 is SGDLS, CDR2 YYNGEE. The CDR3 runs to 15 residues.

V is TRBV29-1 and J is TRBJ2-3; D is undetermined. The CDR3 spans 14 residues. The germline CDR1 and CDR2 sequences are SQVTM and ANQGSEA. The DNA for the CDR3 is TGCAGTGGTCGAGCATCTACCGTCACAGATACGCAGTATTTT. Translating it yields CSGRASTVTDTQYF.

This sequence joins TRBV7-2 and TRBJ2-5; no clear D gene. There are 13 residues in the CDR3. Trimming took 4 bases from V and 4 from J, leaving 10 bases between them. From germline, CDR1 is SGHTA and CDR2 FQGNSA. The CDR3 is CASSSRARETQYF. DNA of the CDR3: TGTGCCAGCAGCTCAAGGGCCCGAGAGACCCAGTACTTC.

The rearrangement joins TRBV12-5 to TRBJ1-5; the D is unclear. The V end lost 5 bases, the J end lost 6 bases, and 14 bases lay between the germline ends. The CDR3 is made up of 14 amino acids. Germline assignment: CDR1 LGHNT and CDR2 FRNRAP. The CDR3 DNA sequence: TGTGCTAGTGGTCCCGATAGGATGACTCAGCCCCAGCATTTT. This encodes CASGPDRMTQPQHF.

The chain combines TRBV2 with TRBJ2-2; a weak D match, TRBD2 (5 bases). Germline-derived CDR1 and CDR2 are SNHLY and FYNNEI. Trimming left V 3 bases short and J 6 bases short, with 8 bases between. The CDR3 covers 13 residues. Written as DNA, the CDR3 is TGTGCCAGCAGTGATCTAGCCGCCGGGGAGCTGTTTTTT. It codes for CASSDLAAGELFF.

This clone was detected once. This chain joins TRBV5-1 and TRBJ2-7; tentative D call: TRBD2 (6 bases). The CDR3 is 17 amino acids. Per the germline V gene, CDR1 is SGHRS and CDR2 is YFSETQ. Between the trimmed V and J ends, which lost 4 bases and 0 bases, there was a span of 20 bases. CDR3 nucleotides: TGCGCCAGCAGCCAGGCCCCACCGGGACTGGTCTCCTACGAGCAGTACTTC. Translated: CASSQAPPGLVSYEQYF.

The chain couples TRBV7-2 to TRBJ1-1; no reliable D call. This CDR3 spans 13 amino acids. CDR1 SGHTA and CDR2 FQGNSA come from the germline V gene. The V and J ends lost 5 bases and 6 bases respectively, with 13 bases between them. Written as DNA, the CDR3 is TGTGCCAGCAGCCCCCGCTGGCCACCTGAAGCTTTCTTT. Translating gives CASSPRWPPEAFF.